The clone carrying this T cell receptor beta chain was detected many times. The data were obtained in a study of regulatory T cells in long-lasting Graves disease. At the level of the study: The antithyroid drugs taken by newly diagnosed Graves' patients had been used for under 3 months.

Researchers made TCR beta libraries by using iRepertoire HTBI primers and running Arm-PCR on CDR3 regions. TCRdb reprocessed the multiplex PCR reads via MiXCR and lists one record per CDR3 protein. The sample includes about 540,000 distinct CDR3 sequences, about 14% of them seen just once. Time point specified: newly diagnosed GD, antithyroid drugs for less than 3 months. Making the TCR library involved RNA that had been extracted from PBMCs. The CDR3 spans 16 residues. The germline V gene has CDR1 MNHEY and CDR2 SMNVEV (reference sequence). V lost 5 bases and J 4 bases, leaving 15 bases between the germline ends. These records were also assigned to another study, of T cells in Graves' hyperthyroidism and ophthalmopathy. As that study records: First-round RT-PCR of the TCR CDR3 relied on the HTBI primer set.

This specimen consisted of peripheral blood mononuclear cells (PBMCs), obtained at new diagnosis, from a patient treated with antithyroid drugs. The genes are TRBV27 and TRBJ2-6; D possibly matches TRBD1 or TRBD2 (5 bases each). The TCR originated in a man aged 30 to 39 with Graves disease. The CDR3 region is CASSQSRAGGANVLTF. DNA for the CDR3: TGTGCCAGCAGTCAATCCAGGGCGGGCGGGGCCAACGTCCTGACTTTC.